A single sample is the source of the 10 T cell receptor beta chains below, sequenced in a study of blood T cell repertoires in COVID-19. Only in-frame clones appear in the TCRdb table, and some are missing; sequencing was by immunoSEQ multiplex PCR. The table includes under 300,000 clones, under 90% detected once. Material: peripheral blood. These receptors came from a woman between 50 and 59 years old who had recovered from COVID-19.

The chain has TRBV15 and TRBJ1-5, with D possibly being TRBD1 (5 bases). Trimming stripped 0 bases from V and 2 bases from J, with 11 bases between. The CDR3 has 16 residues. Germline-derived CDR1 and CDR2 are LNHNV and YYDKDF (reference sequence). The CDR3 is CATSRDGRVGNQPQHF. The CDR3 region has the DNA TGTGCCACCAGCAGAGATGGCAGGGTTGGCAATCAGCCCCAGCATTTT.

The chain joins TRBV30 to TRBJ2-7, with 7 positions matching TRBD2. The CDR3 extends over 14 amino acids. The germline gives CDR1 GTSNPN, CDR2 SVGIG (reference sequence). The V segment lost 0 bases and the J segment 2 bases; nucleotides outside the gene matches: 4. The CDR3 sequence: CAWSVPGLTYEQYF. For the CDR3, the DNA is TGTGCCTGGAGTGTACCGGGACTAACCTACGAGCAGTACTTC.

The J gene is TRBJ2-2, the V gene TRBV7-2; tentatively, D is TRBD2 (5 bases). Germline CDR1 reads SGHTA; CDR2 reads FQGNSA. V lost 2 bases and J lost 0, with 7 bases in between. The CDR3 sequence is 15 residues long. The CDR3 region is CASSLYGTNTGELFF. The CDR3 DNA is TGTGCCAGCAGCTTATACGGGACGAACACCGGGGAGCTGTTTTTT.

The chain couples TRBV7-2 to TRBJ1-4; possibly TRBD1 for D (5 bases). Between the trimmed V and J ends, which lost 5 bases and 8 bases, there was a span of 12 bases. This CDR3 region has 13 residues. Germline-derived CDR1 and CDR2 are SGHTA and FQGNSA. CDR3 loop: CASSRGGKEKLFF. CDR3 DNA: TGTGCCAGCAGCCGTGGGGGGAAGGAAAAACTGTTTTTT.

This chain links TRBV4-3 with TRBJ2-5, with D possibly matching TRBD2 (6 bases). The CDR3 has 16 amino acids. Trimming removed 4 bases from V and 4 bases from J, with 19 bases in between. From germline, CDR1 is LGHNA and CDR2 YSLEER. The chain's CDR3 is CASSRGRGSPGETQYF. The CDR3 DNA reads TGCGCCAGCAGCCGAGGACGGGGGTCGCCAGGAGAGACCCAGTACTTC.

The chain employs TRBV30 and TRBJ1-5; D is uncertain. Deletions cut 1 base from V and 3 bases from J, with 16 bases between. The CDR3 sequence is 16 residues long. The germline gives CDR1 GTSNPN, CDR2 SVGIG (reference sequence). DNA of the CDR3: TGTGCCTGGAGTGGGGCGGGTCCAGGAAACAATCAGCCCCAGCATTTT. Amino acid sequence: CAWSGAGPGNNQPQHF.

V gene TRBV7-6 combines with J gene TRBJ2-1, with D maybe TRBD2 (6 bases). In germline, CDR1 is SGHVS, CDR2 FNYEAQ. V lost 0 bases, J lost 3 bases, and 15 bases lay in between. The CDR3 is made up of 17 amino acids. CDR3 sequence reads: CASSLAPRESNYNEQFF. The CDR3, as DNA: TGTGCCAGCAGCTTAGCCCCTCGGGAGTCCAACTACAATGAGCAGTTCTTC.

This clone was seen repeatedly, ten times or more. This chain uses TRBV2 with TRBJ2-7; D might be TRBD2 (6 bases). V was pared by 4 bases and J by 7 bases, with 17 bases between. The germline gives CDR1 SNHLY, CDR2 FYNNEI. This CDR3 region has 14 residues. The CDR3 loop reads CASSGGGSLLEQYF. The CDR3 DNA reads as TGTGCCAGCAGTGGTGGGGGGTCGTTATTGGAGCAGTACTTC.

The table lists this clone with a count of one. The chain links TRBV4-3 to TRBJ2-7; possible D gene TRBD2, 5 bases. The ends were cut back, 1 base at V and 3 bases at J, with 16 bases in the middle. This CDR3 has 16 residues. Germline loops: CDR1 LGHNA, CDR2 YSLEER. CDR3 loop: CASSQVLDASLYEQYF. DNA for the CDR3: TGCGCCAGCAGCCAAGTACTAGATGCCTCTCTCTACGAGCAGTACTTC.

V and J are TRBV9 and TRBJ2-1, with 7 bases lining up with TRBD2. V trimming: 4 bases; J trimming: 9 bases; junction bases outside the gene matches: 16. CDR3 length: 16 residues. The germline gives CDR1 SGDLS, CDR2 YYNGEE. This chain's CDR3 is CASSIRVSAGLGEQFF. DNA of the CDR3: TGTGCCAGCAGCATTCGGGTCTCAGCGGGATTGGGTGAGCAGTTCTTC.